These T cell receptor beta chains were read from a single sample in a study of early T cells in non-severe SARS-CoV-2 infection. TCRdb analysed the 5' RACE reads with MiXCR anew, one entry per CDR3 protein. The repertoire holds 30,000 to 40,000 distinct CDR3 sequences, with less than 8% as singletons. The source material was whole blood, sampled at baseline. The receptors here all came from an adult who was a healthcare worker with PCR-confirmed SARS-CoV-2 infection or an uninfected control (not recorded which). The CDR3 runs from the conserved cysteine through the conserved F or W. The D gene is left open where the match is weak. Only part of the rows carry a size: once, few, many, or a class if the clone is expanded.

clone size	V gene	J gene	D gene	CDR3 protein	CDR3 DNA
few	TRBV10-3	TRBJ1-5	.	CAIAEAWTQPQHF	TGTGCCATCGCGGAGGCCTGGACTCAGCCCCAGCATTTT
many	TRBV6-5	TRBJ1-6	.	CASSSGQNNSPLHF	TGTGCCAGCAGTTCCGGACAAAATAATTCACCCCTCCACTTT
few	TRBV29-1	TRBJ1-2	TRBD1	CSVTQGYDGYTF	TGCAGCGTAACACAGGGGTACGATGGCTACACCTTC
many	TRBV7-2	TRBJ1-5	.	CASSFADGNQPQHF	TGTGCCAGCAGCTTCGCGGACGGTAATCAGCCCCAGCATTTT
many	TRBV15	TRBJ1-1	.	CATSRDRVNTEAFF	TGTGCCACCAGCAGAGACAGAGTGAACACTGAAGCTTTCTTT
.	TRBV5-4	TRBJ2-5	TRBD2	CASSFSGRLQETQYF	TGTGCCAGCAGTTTTAGCGGGAGGCTCCAAGAGACCCAGTACTTC
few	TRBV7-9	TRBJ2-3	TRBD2	CASSSTGTSGIDTQYF	TGTGCCAGCAGCTCAACCGGGACTAGCGGGATTGATACGCAGTATTTT
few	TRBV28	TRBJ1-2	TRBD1	CASSGDSYGYTF	TGTGCCAGCAGTGGGGACAGCTATGGCTACACCTTC
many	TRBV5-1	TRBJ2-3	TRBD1	CASSLQDREADTQYF	TGCGCCAGCAGCTTGCAGGACAGGGAGGCAGATACGCAGTATTTT
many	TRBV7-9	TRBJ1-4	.	CASSPPGETYEKLFF	TGTGCCAGCAGCCCACCCGGGGAAACTTATGAAAAACTGTTTTTT
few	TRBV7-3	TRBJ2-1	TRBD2	CASSPLGGRMYNEQFF	TGTGCCAGCAGCCCCCTGGGCGGGAGGATGTACAATGAGCAGTTCTTC
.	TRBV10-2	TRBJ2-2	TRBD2	CASSGLAGTTGELFF	TGCGCCAGCAGTGGGCTAGCGGGAACCACCGGGGAGCTGTTTTTT
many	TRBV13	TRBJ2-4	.	CASSSRNMAKNIQYF	TGTGCCAGCAGCTCAAGGAACATGGCCAAAAACATTCAGTACTTC
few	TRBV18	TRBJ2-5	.	CASSPTNRQETQYF	TGTGCCAGCTCACCTACGAACAGACAAGAGACCCAGTACTTC
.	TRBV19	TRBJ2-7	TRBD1	CASSILQGVGVNEQYF	TGTGCCAGTAGTATTTTGCAGGGGGTCGGAGTCAACGAGCAGTACTTC